The 27 T cell receptor beta chains given below trace back to one sample, sequenced in a study of early T cells in non-severe SARS-CoV-2 infection. Via MiXCR, TCRdb re-called the 5' RACE reads, giving one row per CDR3 protein. The sample has under 70,000 distinct CDR3 sequences, 5.5% to 7% seen once. The specimen was whole blood, collected at baseline. These receptors came from an adult who was a healthcare worker with PCR-confirmed SARS-CoV-2 infection or an uninfected control (not recorded which).

This clonotype occurred a few times. The rearrangement links TRBV10-3 to TRBJ1-6, with D possibly being TRBD1 (6 bases). Germline V gene lookup returns CDR1 ENHRY and CDR2 SYGVKD. The CDR3 runs 13 residues. The V end lost 11 bases, the J end lost 6 bases, and 14 bases lay between the germline ends. The CDR3 nucleotides read TGTGCCGCCACAGGGTTAAGTAATTCACCCCTCCACTTT. It yields the protein CAATGLSNSPLHF.

V is TRBV27 and J is TRBJ2-2; D call uncertain. The CDR3 sequence is 14 residues long. V lost 4 bases, J lost 7 bases, and 13 bases lay in between. Germline V gene lookup returns CDR1 MNHEY and CDR2 SMNVEV (reference sequence). The CDR3 bases are TGTGCCAGCAGTTCCCCCTGGGGTGGCGGGGAGCTGTTTTTT. Translated: CASSSPWGGGELFF.

This clonotype was counted ten times or more. The V and J genes are TRBV20-1 and TRBJ2-3; no firm D call. Trimming cost V 1 base and J 3 bases, with 8 bases left between them. The CDR3 runs 13 residues. Germline-derived CDR1 and CDR2 are DFQATT and SNEGSKA (reference sequence). CDR3 amino acids: CSARGEPTDTQYF. The CDR3, as DNA: TGCAGTGCTAGAGGAGAACCGACAGATACGCAGTATTTT.

This clonotype came up many times. CDR3 amino acids: CASSYSPRGNEQFF. In nucleotides, the CDR3 is TGTGCCAGCAGTTACAGTCCTAGGGGTAATGAGCAGTTCTTC. The chain combines TRBV6-5 with TRBJ2-1; tentatively, D is TRBD1 (5 bases). The germline V and J ends were trimmed by 2 bases and 7 bases, with 12 bases remaining between them. In germline, CDR1 is MNHEY, CDR2 SVGAGI. This CDR3 contains 14 residues.

This clonotype was observed at least ten times. The CDR3 sequence: CASSFQGGNQPQHF. CDR3 sequence (DNA): TGTGCCAGCAGCTTCCAGGGTGGCAATCAGCCCCAGCATTTT. This rearrangement joins TRBV7-9 to TRBJ1-5, with D possibly TRBD1 on 5 matching bases. Germline CDR1 SEHNR, CDR2 FQNEAQ (reference sequence). The germline V and J ends were trimmed by 3 bases and 2 bases, with 8 bases remaining between them. The CDR3 consists of 14 residues.

There are many counts of this clonotype. The chain is built from TRBV3-1 and TRBJ1-2; D not certain. Germline values: CDR1 LGHDT, CDR2 YNNKEL (reference sequence). This CDR3 has 14 residues. With 0 bases removed from V and 4 bases from J, the gap between germline ends came to 9 bases. The CDR3 loop reads CASSQDWMAYGYTF. The CDR3 DNA reads as TGTGCCAGCAGCCAAGATTGGATGGCCTATGGCTACACCTTC.

This clonotype was counted at least ten times. V is TRBV29-1 and J is TRBJ2-7, with TRBD1 identical over 10 bases. Germline loops: CDR1 SQVTM, CDR2 ANQGSEA. Unmatched junction bases numbered 3, after V lost 5 bases and J lost 5 bases. This CDR3 has 12 residues. The CDR3 nucleotides read TGCAGCGTTTCCGGGACAGGGGACGAGCAGTACTTC. Translation gives CSVSGTGDEQYF.

This clonotype was observed many times. V is TRBV15 and J is TRBJ1-3, with a tentative D call TRBD1 (6 bases). CDR1 is LNHNV and CDR2 is YYDKDF in the germline V gene (reference sequence). The CDR3 consists of 16 residues. Between the trimmed V and J ends, which lost 0 bases and 2 bases, there was a span of 11 bases. CDR3 DNA sequence: TGTGCCACCAGCAGAGATCCCCCAGGGGCTGGAAACACCATATATTTT. Protein sequence: CATSRDPPGAGNTIYF. The full variable domain, in which reference TRBV15 and TRBJ1-3 provide the parts outside the CDR3, is DAMVIQNPRYQVTQFGKPVTLSCSQTLNHNVMYWYQQKSSQAPKLLFHYYDKDFNNEADTPDNFQSRRPNTSFCFLDIRSPGLGDTAMYLCATSRDPPGAGNTIYFGEGSWLTVV.

This clonotype was recorded at least ten times. This rearrangement joins TRBV12-3 or TRBV12-4 to TRBJ1-6; TRBD1 agrees at 9 bases. The CDR3 is 13 amino acids. V lost 5 bases to trimming and J lost 9 bases; unmatched junction nucleotides: 2. CDR3 sequence reads: CASSRQGGSPLHF. CDR3 nucleotide sequence: TGTGCCAGCAGTAGACAGGGGGGTTCACCCCTCCACTTT.

This clonotype was detected many times. This chain joins TRBV5-1 and TRBJ1-4; a weak D match, TRBD1 (5 bases). Germline V gives CDR1 SGHRS, CDR2 YFSETQ. V lost 4 bases, J lost 4 bases, and 11 bases lay in between. The CDR3 is 14 amino acids. CDR3 sequence (DNA): TGCGCCAGCAGCGGGGCAGCTATTAATGAAAAACTGTTTTTT. Translated, it gives CASSGAAINEKLFF.

This rearrangement joins TRBV6-2 or TRBV6-3 to TRBJ1-1; D perhaps matches TRBD1 (6 bases). V was clipped by 6 bases and J by 5 bases, with 13 bases between them. CDR1 and CDR2 (germline): MNHEY, SVGEGT. This CDR3 comprises 13 residues. The CDR3 sequence: CASRKDRPTEAFF. CDR3 nucleotide sequence: TGTGCCAGCAGGAAAGACAGGCCAACTGAAGCTTTCTTT.

This clonotype was seen repeatedly, ten times or more. CDR3: CSATTSGRAGEQFF. In DNA, the CDR3 is TGCAGTGCTACCACTAGCGGGAGGGCCGGTGAGCAGTTCTTC. The chain is built from TRBV20-1 and TRBJ2-1; 13 bases fit TRBD2. CDR1 is DFQATT and CDR2 is SNEGSKA in the germline V gene (reference sequence). There are 14 residues in the CDR3. J lost 9 bases, V lost 4 bases, and 6 bases had no gene match.

This clonotype was seen many times. The chain joins TRBV2 to TRBJ1-2, with a weak D call TRBD1 (5 bases). In germline, CDR1 is SNHLY, CDR2 FYNNEI. There are 13 residues in the CDR3. Trimming left V 5 bases short and J 0 bases short, with 7 bases between. CDR3 loop: CASSMTANYGYTF. The CDR3, as DNA: TGTGCCAGCAGTATGACAGCTAACTATGGCTACACCTTC.

This clonotype appeared many times. The chain employs TRBV27 and TRBJ2-3, with TRBD2 identical over 7 bases. The germline V gene has CDR1 MNHEY and CDR2 SMNVEV (reference sequence). The CDR3 length is 17 residues. J was trimmed by 1 base and V by 6 bases; bases with no gene match: 13. In nucleotides, the CDR3 is TGTGCCAGCAGGCCCCTTTTAGCGGGTTTGTGCACAGATACGCAGTATTTT. It encodes CASRPLLAGLCTDTQYF.

This clonotype was counted many times. In DNA, the CDR3 is TGCGCCAGCAGCCCCTGGGACAGGGGTTTTAAGGGTGGCTACACCTTC. Translating gives CASSPWDRGFKGGYTF. The rearrangement joins TRBV4-1 to TRBJ1-2; 10 bases map to TRBD1. Germline V gene lookup returns CDR1 MGHRA and CDR2 YSYEKL. V dropped 4 bases and J dropped 7; count of bases not matched to a gene: 12. The CDR3 consists of 16 residues.

The V and J genes are TRBV28 and TRBJ2-7, with D perhaps matching TRBD1 (6 bases). Between the trimmed V and J ends, which lost 5 bases and 4 bases, there was a span of 21 bases. Germline CDR1 and CDR2: MDHEN and SYDVKM. The CDR3 sequence is 16 residues long. The CDR3 protein is CASSRRPSGQMYEQYF. For the CDR3, the DNA is TGTGCCAGCAGTCGCCGCCCCTCGGGACAAATGTACGAGCAGTACTTC. Together with reference TRBV28 and TRBJ2-7, the CDR3 gives the full variable domain: DVKVTQSSRYLVKRTGEKVFLECVQDMDHENMFWYRQDPGLGLRLIYFSYDVKMKEKGDIPEGYSVSREKKERFSLILESASTNQTSMYLCASSRRPSGQMYEQYFGPGTRLTVT.

This clonotype has a count of ten or more. The genes are TRBV7-9 and TRBJ1-2, with 10 bases fitting TRBD1. The CDR3 spans 15 residues. After removal of 5 bases from V and 3 bases from J, the junction contained 6 bases not matched to a gene. Germline V gene lookup returns CDR1 SEHNR and CDR2 FQNEAQ (reference sequence). The CDR3, as DNA: TGTGCCAGCAGCGCGGGACAGGGGAGGTACTATGGCTACACCTTC. Amino acid sequence: CASSAGQGRYYGYTF.

This clonotype turned up a few times. The chain has TRBV29-1 and TRBJ1-1, with no clear D. The ends were cut back, 7 bases at V and 5 bases at J, with 20 bases in the middle. The CDR3 has 14 residues. The germline gives CDR1 SQVTM, CDR2 ANQGSEA. CDR3 loop: CSGAVGHSLTEAFF. As DNA, the CDR3 is TGCAGCGGGGCCGTCGGGCACTCGCTTACTGAAGCTTTCTTT.

This sequence joins TRBV11-2 and TRBJ1-2, with 7 bases aligning to TRBD1. The germline gives CDR1 SGHAT, CDR2 FQNNGV. V shed 4 bases, J shed 0 bases, and the junction held 11 bases outside the gene matches. The CDR3 is 17 residues long. The CDR3 DNA sequence: TGTGCCAGCAGCTCCCTGGCGACAGGGAGCGCTAACTATGGCTACACCTTC. Translation: CASSSLATGSANYGYTF.

A few counts support this clonotype. This chain links TRBV20-1 with TRBJ2-5; 14 positions match TRBD2. CDR1 and CDR2 (germline): DFQATT, SNEGSKA (reference sequence). The CDR3 is made up of 14 amino acids. J gave up 4 bases and V 6 bases, and 4 bases lay outside the gene matches. CDR3 nucleotide sequence: TGCAGTGCCTCTGGACTAGCGGGGGGAGAGACCCAGTACTTC. It codes for CSASGLAGGETQYF.

The count of this clonotype is one. This chain joins TRBV27 and TRBJ1-3; D is unresolved. Germline values: CDR1 MNHEY, CDR2 SMNVEV (reference sequence). The germline V and J ends were trimmed by 3 bases and 0 bases, with 9 bases remaining between them. CDR3 length: 15 amino acids. The DNA of the CDR3 is TGTGCCAGCAGTTTCAACGGGCACTCTGGAAACACCATATATTTT. Translation: CASSFNGHSGNTIYF.

This CDR3 is CATFWTGVESEQFF. Here the CDR3 DNA reads TGTGCCACCTTTTGGACAGGGGTAGAAAGTGAGCAGTTCTTC. The chain combines TRBV6-4 with TRBJ2-1; 9 bases align to TRBD1. The V and J ends lost 10 bases and 9 bases, in that order; junction bases with no gene match: 13. CDR1 is MRHNA, CDR2 SNTAGT, per germline. The CDR3 is 14 amino acids.

In its sample, this clonotype was seen many times. The chain combines TRBV27 with TRBJ1-4, with 10 bases lining up with TRBD1. V shed 6 bases, J shed 5 bases, and the junction held 6 bases outside the gene matches. This CDR3 spans 15 amino acids. The germline gives CDR1 MNHEY, CDR2 SMNVEV (reference sequence). For the CDR3, the DNA is TGTGCCAGCAGAGAATGGACAGGGGGGAATGAAAAACTGTTTTTT. Amino acid sequence: CASREWTGGNEKLFF.

In its sample, this clonotype was seen many times. J is TRBJ2-1 and V is TRBV11-2, with a tentative D call TRBD2 (5 bases). The CDR3 runs to 14 residues. V gave up 5 bases and J gave up 8 bases, with 16 bases separating them. The germline V gene has CDR1 SGHAT and CDR2 FQNNGV. This chain's CDR3 is CASSPRGSVDEQFF. The CDR3 DNA reads as TGTGCCAGCAGCCCCCGGGGTAGCGTCGATGAGCAGTTCTTC.

This clonotype was seen many times. The chain combines TRBV7-2 with TRBJ2-7; TRBD2 matches at 12 bases. CDR3 length: 17 residues. Germline V gene lookup returns CDR1 SGHTA and CDR2 FQGNSA. V shed 8 bases and J 7 bases; nucleotides not matched to a gene: 18. The CDR3 sequence: CASLSSGTSGPSFEQYF. The CDR3 coding sequence is TGTGCCAGCCTCTCCTCCGGGACTAGCGGGCCCTCCTTTGAGCAGTACTTC.

V and J are TRBV7-2 and TRBJ1-5, with 8 nucleotides matching TRBD1. With V trimmed by 4 bases and J by 7 bases, 6 bases remained unmatched. Germline lookup yields CDR1 SGHTA and CDR2 FQGNSA. CDR3 length: 14 amino acids. As DNA, the CDR3 is TGTGCCAGCAGCTCAGACAGGGGCCGACAGCCCCAGCATTTT. Translating it yields CASSSDRGRQPQHF.

In its sample, this clonotype was seen many times. The V call is TRBV7-8, the J call TRBJ1-1; D uncertain. The V gene's germline CDR1 is SGHVS and CDR2 FQNEAQ. CDR3 length equals 14 residues. V lost 1 base and J lost 5, with 11 bases in between. The CDR3 sequence is CASSLERVRTEAFF. Here the CDR3 DNA reads TGTGCCAGCAGCTTAGAACGGGTACGAACTGAAGCTTTCTTT.